This TCR beta chain comes out of a study of a mutant IDH1 vaccine in newly diagnosed glioma. Looking at the study overall: Across weeks 1, 3, 5, 7, 11, 15, 19 and 23, patients received a vaccination each time, eight in all.

Time point: week 23, last vaccination. It was 300 ug of mutant IDH1 20-mer peptide that made up each vaccine dose, given with topical imiquimod. Turning to this clone: Antigen: not known.

CDR1 and CDR2 (germline): MNHNY, SVGAGI (reference sequence). The CDR3 covers 13 residues. Trimming cost V 5 bases and J 6 bases, with 11 bases left between them. Sequenced by immunoSEQ multiplex PCR; TCRdb stores in-frame clones only, minus some. The table lists roughly 36,000 clones, roughly 88% of them singletons. The sequencing here drew on PBMCs, taken from a glioma patient whose treatment included an IDH1 peptide vaccine. The chain uses TRBV6-6 and TRBJ1-5; a weak D match, TRBD1 (5 bases). The receptor was derived from a man in his forties or fifties with glioma. In DNA, the CDR3 is TGTGCCAGCAGTCGGACTGGGGGTCAGCCCCAGCATTTT. This translates into CASSRTGGQPQHF.